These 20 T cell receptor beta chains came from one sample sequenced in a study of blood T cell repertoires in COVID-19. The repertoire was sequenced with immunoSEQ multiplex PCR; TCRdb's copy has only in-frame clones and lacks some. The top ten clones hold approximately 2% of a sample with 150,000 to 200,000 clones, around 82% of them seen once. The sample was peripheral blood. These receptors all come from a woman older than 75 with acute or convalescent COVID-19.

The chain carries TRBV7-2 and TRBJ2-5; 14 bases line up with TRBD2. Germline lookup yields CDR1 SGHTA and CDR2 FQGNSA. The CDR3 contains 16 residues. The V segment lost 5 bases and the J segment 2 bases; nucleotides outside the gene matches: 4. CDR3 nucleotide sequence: TGTGCCAGCAGCCCGACTAGCGGGAGGGTACAAGAGACCCAGTACTTC. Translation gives CASSPTSGRVQETQYF.

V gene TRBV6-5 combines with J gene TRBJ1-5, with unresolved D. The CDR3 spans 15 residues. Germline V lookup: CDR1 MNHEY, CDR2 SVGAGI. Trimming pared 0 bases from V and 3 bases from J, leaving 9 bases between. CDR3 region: CASSYSGELNQPQHF. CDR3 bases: TGTGCCAGCAGTTACTCCGGAGAGCTCAATCAGCCCCAGCATTTT.

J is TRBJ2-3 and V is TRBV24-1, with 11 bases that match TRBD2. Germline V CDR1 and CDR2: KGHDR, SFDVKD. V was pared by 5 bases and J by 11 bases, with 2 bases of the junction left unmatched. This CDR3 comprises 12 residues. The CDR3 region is CATSAGTSGQYF. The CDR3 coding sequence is TGTGCCACCAGTGCAGGGACTAGCGGGCAGTATTTT.

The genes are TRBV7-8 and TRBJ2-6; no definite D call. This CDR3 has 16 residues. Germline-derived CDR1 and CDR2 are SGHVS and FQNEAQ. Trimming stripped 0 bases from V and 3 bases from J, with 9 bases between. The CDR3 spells CASSLALGVGANVLTF. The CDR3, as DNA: TGTGCCAGCAGCTTAGCGCTAGGAGTTGGGGCCAACGTCCTGACTTTC.

In DNA, the CDR3 is TGTGCCAGCAACTCTAGAGGGGGGGGTCCCCTGGGAGGCTACACCTTC. As protein: CASNSRGGGPLGGYTF. The chain uses TRBV7-2 and TRBJ1-2; a possible D gene is TRBD1 (6 bases). This CDR3 spans 16 amino acids. V was pared by 7 bases and J by 8 bases, with 26 bases between. Germline CDR1 SGHTA, CDR2 FQGNSA. Full variable domain (rest looked up from reference TRBV7-2 and TRBJ1-2): GAGVSQSPSNKVTEKGKDVELRCDPISGHTALYWYRQSLGQGLEFLIYFQGNSAPDKSGLPSDRFSAERTGGSVSTLTIQRTQQEDSAVYLCASNSRGGGPLGGYTFGSGTRLTVV.

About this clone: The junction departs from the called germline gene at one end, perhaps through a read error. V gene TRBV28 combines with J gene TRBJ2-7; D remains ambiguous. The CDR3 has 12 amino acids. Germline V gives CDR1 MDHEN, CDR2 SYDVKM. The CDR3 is CASSKERRQAIF. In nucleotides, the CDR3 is TGTGCCAGCAGTAAAGAACGTCGCCAAGCAATATTC.

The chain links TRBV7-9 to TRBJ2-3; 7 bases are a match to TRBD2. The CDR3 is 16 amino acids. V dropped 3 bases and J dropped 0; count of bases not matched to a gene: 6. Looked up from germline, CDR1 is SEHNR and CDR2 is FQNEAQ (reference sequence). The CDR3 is CASSLRLALSTDTQYF. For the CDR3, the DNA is TGTGCCAGCAGCTTGCGACTAGCTCTGAGCACAGATACGCAGTATTTT.

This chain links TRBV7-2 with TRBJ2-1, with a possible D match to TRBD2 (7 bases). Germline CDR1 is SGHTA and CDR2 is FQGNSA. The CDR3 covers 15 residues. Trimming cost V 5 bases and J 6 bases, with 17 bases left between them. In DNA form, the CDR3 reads TGTGCCAGCAGCCGGGGGGCGGGTACGGCCAATGAGCAGTTCTTC. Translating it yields CASSRGAGTANEQFF.

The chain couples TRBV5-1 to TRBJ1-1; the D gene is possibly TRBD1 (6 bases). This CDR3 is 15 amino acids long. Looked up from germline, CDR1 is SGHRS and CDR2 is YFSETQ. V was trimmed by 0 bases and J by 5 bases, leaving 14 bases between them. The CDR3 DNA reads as TGCGCCAGCAGCTTGGACGGGGGGCGAGGAACTGAAGCTTTCTTT. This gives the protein CASSLDGGRGTEAFF.

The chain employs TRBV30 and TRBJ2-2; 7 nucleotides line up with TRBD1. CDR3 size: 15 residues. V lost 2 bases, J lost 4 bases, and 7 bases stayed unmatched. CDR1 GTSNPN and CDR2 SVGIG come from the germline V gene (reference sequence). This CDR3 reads CAWSRRGSSTGELFF. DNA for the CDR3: TGTGCCTGGAGTCGCAGGGGGTCGAGCACCGGGGAGCTGTTTTTT.

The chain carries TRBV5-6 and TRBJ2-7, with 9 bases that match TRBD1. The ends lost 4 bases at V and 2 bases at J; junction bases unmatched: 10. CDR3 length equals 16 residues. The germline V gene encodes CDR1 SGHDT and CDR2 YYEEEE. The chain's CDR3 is CASSTLGQGRTYEQYF. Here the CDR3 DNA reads TGTGCCAGCAGCACCCTAGGACAGGGGCGGACCTACGAGCAGTACTTC.

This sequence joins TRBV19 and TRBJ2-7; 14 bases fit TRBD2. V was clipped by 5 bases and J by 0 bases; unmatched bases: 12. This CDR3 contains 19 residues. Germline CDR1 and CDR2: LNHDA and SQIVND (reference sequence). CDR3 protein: CASSVEQPTSGRASYEQYF. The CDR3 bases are TGTGCCAGTAGTGTCGAACAGCCGACTAGCGGGAGGGCCTCCTACGAGCAGTACTTC.

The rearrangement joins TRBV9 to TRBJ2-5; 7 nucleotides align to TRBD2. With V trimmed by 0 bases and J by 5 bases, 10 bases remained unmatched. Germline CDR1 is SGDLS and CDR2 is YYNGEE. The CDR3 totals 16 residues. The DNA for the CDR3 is TGTGCCAGCAGCGTAGGGTCCGGAGGGAGGGCGGAGACCCAGTACTTC. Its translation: CASSVGSGGRAETQYF.

Written as DNA, the CDR3 is TGTGCCAGTAGTTCTCGGGCAGGGGGAGATGGAAACACCATATATTTT. Translating gives CASSSRAGGDGNTIYF. V is TRBV19 and J is TRBJ1-3; 7 bases map to TRBD1. Germline V gene sequence: CDR1 LNHDA, CDR2 SQIVND (reference sequence). Losses at the gene ends were 5 bases for V and 3 bases for J; bases not matched to a gene: 10. The CDR3 contains 16 residues. The entire variable domain, with the rest obtained from reference TRBV19 and TRBJ1-3, is as follows: DGGITQSPKYLFRKEGQNVTLSCEQNLNHDAMYWYRQDPGQGLRLIYYSQIVNDFQKGDIAEGYSVSREKKESFPLTVTSAQKNPTAFYLCASSSRAGGDGNTIYFGEGSWLTVV.

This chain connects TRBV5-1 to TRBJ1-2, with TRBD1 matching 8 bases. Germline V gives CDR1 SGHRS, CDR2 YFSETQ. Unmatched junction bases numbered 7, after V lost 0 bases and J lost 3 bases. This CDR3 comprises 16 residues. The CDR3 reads CASSLGLQGDDYGYTF. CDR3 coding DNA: TGCGCCAGCAGCTTGGGCTTACAGGGGGATGACTATGGCTACACCTTC.

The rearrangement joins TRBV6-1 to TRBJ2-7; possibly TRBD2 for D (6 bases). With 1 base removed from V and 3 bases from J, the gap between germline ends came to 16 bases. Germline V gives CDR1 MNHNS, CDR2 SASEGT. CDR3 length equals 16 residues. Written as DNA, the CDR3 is TGTGCCAGCAGTGAAGAATGGGGAGGAACCCTCTACGAGCAGTACTTC. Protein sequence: CASSEEWGGTLYEQYF.

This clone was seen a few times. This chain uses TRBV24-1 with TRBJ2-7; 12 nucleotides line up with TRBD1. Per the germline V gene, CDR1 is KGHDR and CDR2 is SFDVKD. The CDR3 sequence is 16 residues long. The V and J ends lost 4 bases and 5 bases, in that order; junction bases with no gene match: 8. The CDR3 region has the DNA TGTGCCACCAGTGACACCGGGACAGGGGGCATTCACGAGCAGTACTTC. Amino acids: CATSDTGTGGIHEQYF.

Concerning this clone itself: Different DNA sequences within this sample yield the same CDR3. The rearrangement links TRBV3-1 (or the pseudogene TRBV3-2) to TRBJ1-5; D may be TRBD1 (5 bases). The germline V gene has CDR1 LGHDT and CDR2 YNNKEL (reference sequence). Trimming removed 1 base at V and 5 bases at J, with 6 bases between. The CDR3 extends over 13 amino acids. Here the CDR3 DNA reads TGTGCCAGCAGCCAAGGCAGGGATCAGCCCCAGCATTTT. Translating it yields CASSQGRDQPQHF.

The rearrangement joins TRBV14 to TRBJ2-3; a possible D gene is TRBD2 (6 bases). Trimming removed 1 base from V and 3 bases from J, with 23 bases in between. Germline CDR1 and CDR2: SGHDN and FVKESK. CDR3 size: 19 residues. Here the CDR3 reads CASSQVRSPRLGRTDTQYF. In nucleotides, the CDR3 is TGTGCCAGCAGCCAAGTTCGGAGTCCGAGACTAGGGAGGACAGATACGCAGTATTTT.

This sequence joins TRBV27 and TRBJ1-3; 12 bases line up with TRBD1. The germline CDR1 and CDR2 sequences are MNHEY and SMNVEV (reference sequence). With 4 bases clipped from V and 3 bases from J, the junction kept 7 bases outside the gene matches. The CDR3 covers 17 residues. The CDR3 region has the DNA TGTGCCAGCAGTTCTCATGGGACAGGGGGCTATGGAAACACCATATATTTT. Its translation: CASSSHGTGGYGNTIYF.